In this sample, the clone carrying this T cell receptor (beta chain) turned up once. What it binds is not known. The assay was immunoSEQ multiplex PCR, and TCRdb's table has in-frame clones only and misses some. Here the sample spans around 60,000 clones, approximately 57% being singletons. The sample belongs to a study of cytotoxic CD8 clonotypes in ibrutinib-treated CLL. Study as a whole: Across the patients, approximately 12 were relapsed/refractory, some 14 treatment-naive and roughly 17 IGHV unmutated. Overall study findings and caveats: Public clonotypes showed up rarely, and on treatment they shrank or held steady.

Trimming took 4 bases from V and 4 from J; bases not matched to a gene: 12. The CDR3 spans 17 residues. Per germline, CDR1 MNHEY and CDR2 SMNVEV (reference sequence). This TCR came from a human donor with chronic lymphocytic leukemia. The sequencing here drew on PBMCs, taken after 12 months of ibrutinib treatment. The V call is TRBV27, the J call TRBJ2-2, with 7 bases lining up with TRBD2. CDR3 region: CASSSQRGRGGTGELFF. The CDR3 bases are TGTGCCAGCAGTTCCCAAAGAGGGAGGGGAGGCACCGGGGAGCTGTTTTTT.